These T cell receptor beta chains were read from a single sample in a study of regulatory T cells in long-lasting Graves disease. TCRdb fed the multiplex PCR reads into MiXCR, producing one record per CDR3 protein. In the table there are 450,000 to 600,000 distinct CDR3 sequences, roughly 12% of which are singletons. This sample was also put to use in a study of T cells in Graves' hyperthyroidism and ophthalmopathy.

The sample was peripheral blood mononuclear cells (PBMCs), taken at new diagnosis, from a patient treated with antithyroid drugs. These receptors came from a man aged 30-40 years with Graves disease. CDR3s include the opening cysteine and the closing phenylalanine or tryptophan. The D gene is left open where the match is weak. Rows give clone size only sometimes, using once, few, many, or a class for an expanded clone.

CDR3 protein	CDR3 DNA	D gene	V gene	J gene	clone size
CASRPQGVRNEQFF	TGTGCCAGCAGACCTCAGGGTGTTCGGAATGAGCAGTTCTTC	-	TRBV7-3	TRBJ2-1	-
CASSHGTSGTNTGELFF	TGTGCCAGCAGTCACGGGACTAGCGGGACTAACACCGGGGAGCTGTTTTTT	TRBD2	TRBV12-3/TRBV12-4	TRBJ2-2	many
CASSYTGTGGIAGELFF	TGCGCCAGCAGCTATACCGGGACAGGGGGAATAGCCGGGGAGCTGTTTTTT	TRBD1	TRBV5-1	TRBJ2-2	-
CASTPRNHSTDTQYF	TGTGCCAGCACTCCCAGGAACCATAGCACAGATACGCAGTATTTT	-	TRBV9	TRBJ2-3	-
CASSALRTDTQYF	TGTGCCAGCAGTGCTCTCAGGACAGATACGCAGTATTTT	-	TRBV2	TRBJ2-3	many
CASSFGGGQGVNEQYF	TGTGCCAGCAGTTTTGGGGGTGGACAGGGAGTCAATGAGCAGTACTTC	TRBD1	TRBV12-3/TRBV12-4	TRBJ2-7	many
CATSDRSGPYNEQFF	TGTGCCACCAGTGATCGTAGCGGCCCATACAATGAGCAGTTCTTC	-	TRBV24-1	TRBJ2-1	many
CSARWGNNYGYTF	TGCAGTGCTAGATGGGGAAATAACTATGGCTACACCTTC	-	TRBV20-1	TRBJ1-2	few
CASSILADTDTQYF	TGTGCCAGTAGTATCCTAGCGGACACAGATACGCAGTATTTT	TRBD2	TRBV19	TRBJ2-3	many
CASSYGTGGTDTQYF	TGTGCCAGCAGCTACGGGACAGGGGGCACAGATACGCAGTATTTT	TRBD1	TRBV2	TRBJ2-3	many
CASSSGTSEDDEQFF	TGTGCCAGCAGCTCAGGGACTAGCGAGGACGATGAGCAGTTCTTC	TRBD2	TRBV7-3	TRBJ2-1	many
CASIQSRTGSYEQYF	TGTGCCAGCATTCAATCCCGGACAGGTTCCTACGAGCAGTACTTC	TRBD1	TRBV2	TRBJ2-7	many
CASSFGREGDYF	TGTGCCAGCAGTTTCGGGCGGGAGGGCGACTACTTC	TRBD2	TRBV12-3/TRBV12-4	TRBJ2-1	many
CASSLTGDRSSPLHF	TGTGCCAGCAGCCTAACGGGGGACAGGAGTTCACCCCTCCACTTT	TRBD1	TRBV7-2	TRBJ1-6	-
CASSQDALAGWETQYF	TGTGCCAGCAGCCAAGATGCCCTAGCGGGATGGGAGACCCAGTACTTC	TRBD2	TRBV4-2	TRBJ2-5	few
CASSGLVPYNEQFF	TGTGCCAGCAGCGGGCTCGTGCCCTACAATGAGCAGTTCTTC	-	TRBV11-1	TRBJ2-1	few
CACISGTQNSPLHF	TGTGCCTGTATCTCCGGGACACAAAATTCACCCCTCCACTTT	-	TRBV30	TRBJ1-6	few
CASSAGTGINEKLFF	TGTGCCAGCAGTGCAGGGACAGGGATTAATGAAAAACTGTTTTTT	TRBD1	TRBV6-1	TRBJ1-4	many
CASRSQGAALYGYTF	TGTGCCAGCAGATCGCAGGGGGCTGCCCTCTATGGCTACACCTTC	TRBD1	TRBV3-1	TRBJ1-2	-
CSALSGSSYNEQFF	TGCAGTGCCCTTAGCGGGAGTTCCTACAATGAGCAGTTCTTC	TRBD2	TRBV20-1	TRBJ2-1	many
CASRAAGTYNEQFF	TGCGCCAGCAGAGCGGCGGGAACGTACAATGAGCAGTTCTTC	-	TRBV10-2	TRBJ2-1	few
CASSTGDQPQHF	TGTGCCAGCAGTACGGGGGATCAGCCCCAGCATTTT	-	TRBV27	TRBJ1-5	many
CASSYPPLTGDNSPLHF	TGTGCCAGCAGTTACCCCCCTCTTACAGGGGATAATTCACCCCTCCACTTT	TRBD1	TRBV6-2/TRBV6-3	TRBJ1-6	many
CASSRTSGRGSTGELFF	TGTGCCAGCAGCCGGACTAGCGGGAGGGGGTCCACCGGGGAGCTGTTTTTT	TRBD2	TRBV5-4	TRBJ2-2	few
CSARASDRTTGELFF	TGCAGTGCTAGAGCTTCGGACAGGACCACCGGGGAGCTGTTTTTT	TRBD1	TRBV20-1	TRBJ2-2	-
CAWSKGRDYGYTF	TGTGCCTGGAGTAAAGGACGAGACTATGGCTACACCTTC	-	TRBV30	TRBJ1-2	few
CASSQDHGVYTIYF	TGTGCCAGCAGCCAAGATCACGGGGTATACACCATATATTTT	-	TRBV4-2	TRBJ1-3	-
CAISVFSGDRRIGETQYF	TGTGCCATCAGTGTTTTTTCAGGGGATCGCCGTATAGGAGAGACCCAGTACTTC	-	TRBV10-3	TRBJ2-5	many
CASRSGIWQYF	TGTGCCAGCAGGTCAGGGATTTGGCAGTACTTC	-	TRBV6-1	TRBJ2-7	few
CASSLGLNGNQPQHF	TGTGCCAGCAGCTTAGGACTGAATGGCAATCAGCCCCAGCATTTT	-	TRBV7-8	TRBJ1-5	-
CASLRWGQGADEQFF	TGTGCCAGCTTACGATGGGGACAGGGTGCGGATGAGCAGTTCTTC	TRBD1	TRBV18	TRBJ2-1	-
CASSLSPGGQRNTEAFF	TGTGCCAGCAGCTTGTCTCCTGGAGGACAGAGAAACACTGAAGCTTTCTTT	-	TRBV13	TRBJ1-1	many
CSVPWGYGYTF	TGCAGCGTTCCTTGGGGCTATGGCTACACCTTC	-	TRBV29-1	TRBJ1-2	-
CASSPGQGVTEAFF	TGTGCCAGCTCCCCGGGACAGGGGGTCACTGAAGCTTTCTTT	TRBD1	TRBV3-1	TRBJ1-1	many
CARDLGGKNIQYF	TGTGCCAGAGACTTAGGCGGGAAAAACATTCAGTACTTC	-	TRBV28	TRBJ2-4	many
CASSELKGYGYTF	TGCGCCAGCAGTGAGCTGAAGGGTTATGGCTACACCTTC	-	TRBV10-2	TRBJ1-2	-
CASSLRGSGDEQFF	TGTGCCAGCAGCTTACGCGGGAGTGGTGATGAGCAGTTCTTC	TRBD2	TRBV11-2	TRBJ2-1	few
CSARAQTGGGYGGYDEQFF	TGCAGTGCTAGAGCGCAGACAGGGGGCGGGTATGGGGGATATGATGAGCAGTTCTTC	TRBD1	TRBV20-1	TRBJ2-1	many
CASSYGTGRETQYF	TGTGCCAGCAGTTACGGTACAGGGAGAGAGACCCAGTACTTC	-	TRBV6-9	TRBJ2-5	-
CASSLAAGTSGLDTQYF	TGTGCCAGCAGCTTAGCCGCCGGGACTAGCGGGTTAGATACGCAGTATTTT	TRBD2	TRBV7-9	TRBJ2-3	-
CASRRDSYNSPLHF	TGTGCCAGCAGACGGGACAGCTATAATTCACCCCTCCACTTT	TRBD1	TRBV12-3/TRBV12-4	TRBJ1-6	many
CASSLVVRGYDGKGEAFF	TGTGCCAGCAGCTTAGTGGTCAGGGGGTATGACGGGAAGGGTGAAGCTTTCTTT	TRBD1	TRBV7-2	TRBJ1-1	many
CSVEGQGFGYTF	TGCAGCGTTGAAGGGCAAGGGTTCGGCTACACCTTC	-	TRBV29-1	TRBJ1-2	many
CASSLGSGRAVYEQFF	TGTGCCAGCAGCTTGGGTAGCGGGAGGGCTGTTTATGAGCAGTTCTTC	TRBD2	TRBV5-6	TRBJ2-1	-
CASSLVTSGAKLLSYF	TGTGCCAGCAGCTTAGTTACTAGCGGCGCGAAGCTACTATCGTACTTC	TRBD2	TRBV7-2	TRBJ2-5	many
CASSPRGGGELFF	TGTGCCAGTAGTCCGCGAGGAGGCGGGGAGCTGTTTTTT	-	TRBV19	TRBJ2-2	many
CASSNFQTSVDTGELFF	TGTGCCAGCAGTAATTTCCAGACTAGTGTGGACACCGGGGAGCTGTTTTTT	-	TRBV6-1	TRBJ2-2	-
CASNPTGGYQPQHF	TGTGCCAGCAACCCGACAGGGGGCTATCAGCCCCAGCATTTT	TRBD1	TRBV27	TRBJ1-5	many
CASRGPVTGEQFF	TGTGCCAGCCGGGGCCCCGTGACGGGGGAGCAGTTCTTC	-	TRBV27	TRBJ2-1	few
CASSLVAGTIQYNEQFF	TGTGCCAGCAGCTTAGTTGCCGGGACAATACAATACAATGAGCAGTTCTTC	-	TRBV11-2	TRBJ2-1	many
CSARKGQGASYEQYF	TGCAGTGCTAGGAAGGGTCAGGGGGCATCCTACGAGCAGTACTTC	TRBD1	TRBV20-1	TRBJ2-7	many
CASSAGPEGTDTQYF	TGTGCCAGCAGCGCCGGCCCGGAGGGCACAGATACGCAGTATTTT	-	TRBV9	TRBJ2-3	many
CASSQDMGTQEQYF	TGTGCCAGCAGCCAAGATATGGGGACCCAAGAGCAGTACTTC	-	TRBV3-1	TRBJ2-7	-
CVSSPTRQGSNQPQHF	TGTGTCAGCAGTCCCACGCGACAGGGTAGCAATCAGCCCCAGCATTTT	TRBD1	TRBV28	TRBJ1-5	few
CASSWDGLTNTEAFF	TGTGCCAGCAGCTGGGACGGATTAACGAACACTGAAGCTTTCTTT	-	TRBV27	TRBJ1-1	many
CASGSTTGSDTQYF	TGTGCCAGCGGCTCGACTACAGGGTCAGATACGCAGTATTTT	-	TRBV7-8	TRBJ2-3	-
CSARGGASGRPHTDTQYF	TGCAGTGCTAGGGGGGGCGCTAGCGGCCGACCTCACACAGATACGCAGTATTTT	-	TRBV20-1	TRBJ2-3	-
CATSRDKGSVRGYGYTF	TGTGCCACCAGCAGAGATAAGGGCTCGGTGCGGGGCTATGGCTACACCTTC	-	TRBV15	TRBJ1-2	many
CASRNGEVGNQPQHF	TGTGCCAGCAGGAACGGCGAGGTGGGCAATCAGCCCCAGCATTTT	-	TRBV12-3/TRBV12-4	TRBJ1-5	many